The text below deals with one T cell receptor (beta chain). The assay was immunoSEQ multiplex PCR, and TCRdb's table has in-frame clones only and misses some. The data show 90,000 to 95,000 clones, approximately 92% seen once. This specimen belongs to a study of T cell changes during pregnancy in multiple sclerosis. Germline CDR1 and CDR2: SGDLS and YYNGEE. The ends lost 0 bases at V and 4 bases at J; junction bases unmatched: 6. This CDR3 has 15 amino acids. This sequence originates from a female donor with multiple sclerosis, enrolled in a pregnancy study. The chain is built from TRBV9 and TRBJ1-1, with 7 bases aligning to TRBD1. The specimen comprised peripheral blood, sampled in the first trimester of pregnancy. As DNA, the CDR3 is TGTGCCAGCAGCGTAGTATCAGGGGGAGGCACTGAAGCTTTCTTT. Protein sequence: CASSVVSGGGTEAFF.